The rows below give T cell receptor beta chains drawn from one sample of a study of shared clonotypes between healthy human individuals. Assay used: immunoSEQ multiplex PCR; TCRdb lists only in-frame clones, some missing. The repertoire includes millions of clones, about 95% of them detected once, and about 1.1% sits in the top ten. The source material was naive CD8+ T cells sorted from blood. The receptors come from a man aged 18 to 30 in good health. The CDR3 runs from the conserved cysteine through the conserved F or W. The D gene is left open where the match is weak. The size field is filled for only some rows; it gives once, few, many or a size class.

abundance	v_gene	d_gene	j_gene	CDR3aa	CDR3nt
NA	TRBV5-1	NA	TRBJ2-1	CASSFAPGNEQFF	TGCGCCAGCAGCTTCGCGCCCGGGAATGAGCAGTTCTTC
NA	TRBV5-1	NA	TRBJ2-7	CASSFGATSSYEQYF	TGCGCCAGCAGCTTCGGGGCTACAAGCTCCTACGAGCAGTACTTC
NA	TRBV11-2	NA	TRBJ2-7	CASSPSRGRGEQYF	TGTGCCAGCAGCCCCTCTAGGGGTCGGGGCGAGCAGTACTTC
NA	TRBV19	TRBD2	TRBJ2-3	CASSILAGGTDTQYF	TGTGCCAGTAGTATACTAGCGGGGGGCACAGATACGCAGTATTTT
NA	TRBV2	NA	TRBJ1-1	CASSDQGNTEAFF	TGTGCCAGCAGTGACCAGGGAAACACTGAAGCTTTCTTT
NA	TRBV6-1	TRBD1	TRBJ1-6	CASSDPGQGGRSPLHF	TGTGCCAGCAGTGACCCGGGACAGGGGGGACGGTCACCCCTCCACTTT
NA	TRBV11-1	NA	TRBJ2-7	CASSFLWGYEQYF	TGTGCCAGCAGCTTCCTGTGGGGTTACGAGCAGTACTTC
NA	TRBV29-1	NA	TRBJ2-7	CSVEDLGYEQYF	TGCAGCGTTGAAGATCTGGGATACGAGCAGTACTTC
NA	TRBV4-3	NA	TRBJ1-3	CASSQDRANSGNTIYF	TGCGCCAGCAGCCAAGATAGGGCCAACTCTGGAAACACCATATATTTT
NA	TRBV2	NA	TRBJ2-7	CASSEGPSGHYEQYF	TGTGCCAGCAGTGAGGGGCCCAGCGGACACTACGAGCAGTACTTC
NA	TRBV5-4	NA	TRBJ1-2	CASSYVKDGYTF	TGTGCCAGCAGCTACGTAAAGGATGGCTACACCTTC
NA	TRBV9	NA	TRBJ2-2	CASQGGGTGELFF	TGTGCCTCCCAAGGAGGGGGCACCGGGGAGCTGTTTTTT
NA	TRBV7-9	TRBD2	TRBJ2-3	CASSHTGTTTADTQYF	TGTGCCAGCAGCCACACCGGGACTACGACTGCAGATACGCAGTATTTT
NA	TRBV7-9	TRBD1	TRBJ1-3	CASSLDPGQGAVGNTIYF	TGTGCCAGCAGCTTGGACCCGGGACAGGGGGCGGTTGGAAACACCATATATTTT
NA	TRBV27	TRBD1	TRBJ1-4	CASSLRTGLSSTNEKLFF	TGTGCCAGCAGTTTAAGGACAGGGCTCAGTTCGACTAATGAAAAACTGTTTTTT
NA	TRBV4-1	NA	TRBJ2-7	CASSPPEGRSYEQYF	TGCGCCAGCAGCCCCCCGGAGGGGCGGTCCTACGAGCAGTACTTC
NA	TRBV6-5	NA	TRBJ1-2	CASSYSGDGYTF	TGTGCCAGCAGTTACTCAGGAGATGGCTACACCTTC
NA	TRBV13	NA	TRBJ1-1	CASSLAPRDTEAFF	TGTGCCAGCAGCCTGGCCCCGAGGGACACTGAAGCTTTCTTT
NA	TRBV10-1	TRBD1	TRBJ2-1	CASRMSRGRKDNEQFF	TGCGCCAGCCGGATGAGCAGGGGGCGGAAAGACAATGAGCAGTTCTTC
NA	TRBV6-5	NA	TRBJ2-1	CASSLQSYNEQFF	TGTGCCAGCAGTTTACAGTCCTACAATGAGCAGTTCTTC
NA	TRBV5-1	NA	TRBJ2-3	CASSQRTASTDTQYF	TGCGCCAGCAGCCAGCGGACGGCCAGCACAGATACGCAGTATTTT
few	TRBV5-6	TRBD1	TRBJ1-2	CASSEYRDRDNYGYTF	TGTGCCAGCAGCGAATACCGGGACAGGGATAACTATGGCTACACCTTC
NA	TRBV27	TRBD2	TRBJ2-2	CASSYTGTRGTGELFF	TGTGCCAGCAGTTATACCGGGACTAGGGGCACCGGGGAGCTGTTTTTT
NA	TRBV27	TRBD1	TRBJ1-5	CASGGQGSNQPQHF	TGTGCCAGCGGCGGACAGGGGAGCAATCAGCCCCAGCATTTT
once	TRBV5-1	TRBD2	TRBJ2-1	CASSFAGGLDNEQFF	TGCGCCAGCAGCTTCGCGGGAGGGCTAGACAATGAGCAGTTCTTC
NA	TRBV9	NA	TRBJ2-2	CASTAWGQDPNTGELFF	TGTGCCAGCACCGCGTGGGGTCAGGACCCGAACACCGGGGAGCTGTTTTTT
NA	TRBV4-1	NA	TRBJ1-5	CASSQVDNSNQPQHF	TGCGCCAGCAGCCAAGTTGACAATAGCAATCAGCCCCAGCATTTT
NA	TRBV4-1	TRBD1	TRBJ2-7	CASSYGTGSYEQYF	TGCGCCAGCAGCTACGGGACAGGGTCCTACGAGCAGTACTTC
NA	TRBV9	TRBD1	TRBJ2-1	CASSHHFTGTEYNEQFF	TGTGCCAGCAGCCATCACTTTACCGGGACAGAATACAATGAGCAGTTCTTC
NA	TRBV2	NA	TRBJ1-2	CASSGIRGFPNGYTF	TGTGCCAGCAGTGGCATTAGGGGGTTTCCAAATGGCTACACCTTC
NA	TRBV11-2	TRBD2	TRBJ2-7	CASSLGGGPGEQYF	TGTGCCAGCAGCCTCGGCGGGGGACCTGGCGAGCAGTACTTC
NA	TRBV19	TRBD1	TRBJ2-7	CASSMTGSLYGYEQYF	TGTGCCAGTAGTATGACAGGGTCATTATACGGCTACGAGCAGTACTTC
once	TRBV30	NA	TRBJ2-7	CAWSVGNSYEQYF	TGTGCCTGGAGTGTAGGGAACTCCTACGAGCAGTACTTC
NA	TRBV7-9	TRBD2	TRBJ2-1	CASSSIPGLAEDEQFF	TGTGCCAGCAGCTCCATTCCGGGACTAGCGGAGGATGAGCAGTTCTTC
once	TRBV29-1	TRBD1	TRBJ1-4	CSVEDRTNGKLFF	TGCAGCGTTGAGGACAGGACAAATGGAAAACTGTTTTTT
NA	TRBV5-1	TRBD1	TRBJ1-4	CASSLASRDRGPGEKLFF	TGCGCCAGCAGCTTAGCCTCCCGGGACAGGGGTCCAGGTGAAAAACTGTTTTTT
NA	TRBV13	NA	TRBJ2-7	CASSSASYEQYF	TGTGCCAGCAGCTCGGCTAGCTACGAGCAGTACTTC
once	TRBV5-1	TRBD2	TRBJ2-5	CASSFLAGGEQETQYF	TGCGCCAGCAGCTTTTTAGCGGGGGGCGAACAAGAGACCCAGTACTTC
NA	TRBV6-6	NA	TRBJ2-1	CASSRAWGPAASEQFF	TGTGCCAGCAGCCGTGCCTGGGGGCCCGCCGCGAGTGAGCAGTTCTTC
NA	TRBV4-1	TRBD2	TRBJ2-7	CASSRTSGSGDEQYF	TGCGCCAGCAGCAGGACTAGCGGGAGTGGGGACGAGCAGTACTTC
NA	TRBV9	TRBD2	TRBJ2-2	CASSVAGGPVGELFF	TGTGCCAGCAGCGTAGCGGGAGGGCCAGTCGGGGAGCTGTTTTTT
NA	TRBV2	NA	TRBJ2-5	CASSDPRGHQETQYF	TGTGCCAGCAGTGACCCACGGGGCCACCAAGAGACCCAGTACTTC
NA	TRBV5-4	TRBD1	TRBJ2-7	CASSSPDRGLDEQYF	TGTGCCAGCAGCTCCCCCGACAGGGGGCTCGACGAGCAGTACTTC
NA	TRBV27	NA	TRBJ1-2	CASRLGEGYGYTF	TGTGCCAGCAGGCTGGGGGAAGGCTATGGCTACACCTTC
NA	TRBV14	TRBD2	TRBJ2-1	CASSLAGARNEQFF	TGTGCCAGCAGCCTAGCGGGGGCCAGAAATGAGCAGTTCTTC
NA	TRBV27	NA	TRBJ1-5	CASSVGGSNQPQHF	TGTGCCAGCAGTGTGGGGGGAAGCAATCAGCCCCAGCATTTT
NA	TRBV27	NA	TRBJ1-1	CASSSLGTEAFF	TGTGCCAGCAGTTCCCTGGGGACTGAAGCTTTCTTT
NA	TRBV7-9	NA	TRBJ2-7	CASSQSPTDYEQYF	TGTGCCAGCAGCCAGAGCCCGACAGACTACGAGCAGTACTTC
NA	TRBV10-3	NA	TRBJ1-2	CAMAPGLGDGYTF	TGTGCCATGGCCCCCGGGTTGGGGGATGGCTACACCTTC
NA	TRBV30	TRBD2	TRBJ2-1	CACSGTSGGQQFF	TGTGCCTGTTCCGGGACTAGCGGGGGTCAGCAGTTCTTC
NA	TRBV9	TRBD2	TRBJ2-3	CASSVALAGETDTQYF	TGTGCCAGCAGCGTAGCTCTAGCGGGGGAGACAGATACGCAGTATTTT
NA	TRBV6-1	NA	TRBJ2-7	CASSESSYSYEQYF	TGTGCCAGCAGTGAATCCAGCTACTCCTACGAGCAGTACTTC
NA	TRBV5-1	TRBD2	TRBJ2-1	CASSPEGGLAEEGYNEQFF	TGCGCCAGCAGCCCCGAAGGGGGACTAGCGGAAGAGGGTTACAATGAGCAGTTCTTC
NA	TRBV6-1	NA	TRBJ2-5	CASSEAVQETQYF	TGTGCCAGCAGTGAGGCGGTCCAAGAGACCCAGTACTTC
NA	TRBV9	TRBD2	TRBJ2-1	CASSVGFGGGTHNEQFF	TGTGCCAGCAGCGTAGGGTTCGGCGGGGGGACCCACAATGAGCAGTTCTTC
NA	TRBV4-1	NA	TRBJ2-7	CASSQDRWPRSEQYF	TGCGCCAGCAGCCAAGATCGTTGGCCCAGGAGCGAGCAGTACTTC
NA	TRBV11-2	NA	TRBJ2-7	CASSLRGPYEQYF	TGTGCCAGCAGCCTCAGGGGCCCCTACGAGCAGTACTTC
NA	TRBV11-1	TRBD2	TRBJ2-7	CASSPFRSGGIYEQYF	TGTGCCAGCAGCCCCTTTAGGAGCGGGGGGATCTACGAGCAGTACTTC
NA	TRBV7-9	NA	TRBJ2-1	CASSEGDYSYNEQFF	TGTGCCAGCAGCGAGGGGGACTACTCCTACAATGAGCAGTTCTTC